The T cell receptor beta chain under discussion was sequenced for a study of blood T cell repertoires in COVID-19. Study summary: Both acute and convalescent COVID-19 samples were obtained from the United States, Italy and Spain.

TCRdb keeps only in-frame clones here, not all; method: immunoSEQ multiplex PCR. The sample lists over 140,000 clones; about 77% were seen once. The CDR3 runs 15 residues. V lost 3 bases to trimming and J lost 5 bases, with 14 bases between them. Per the germline V gene, CDR1 is LNHDA and CDR2 is SQIVND (reference sequence). This clonotype originated in a woman in her forties or fifties with active or convalescent COVID-19. Sequenced sample: peripheral blood. The rearrangement joins TRBV19 to TRBJ2-1, with a tentative D call TRBD1 (6 bases). The CDR3 sequence: CASSIRTEKHNEQFF. The CDR3 DNA is TGTGCCAGTAGTATCCGGACAGAGAAGCACAATGAGCAGTTCTTC.